Below, one T cell receptor beta chain is given with its context. Its antigen remains unidentified. The record originates from a study of T-cell memory formation after mild COVID-19. Study observations and caveats: Pre-infection memory carried some responding clones, suggesting that cross-reactive memory joined.

J lost 4 bases, V lost 7 bases, and 5 bases had no gene match. Germline V gene lookup returns CDR1 GTSNPN and CDR2 SVGIG (reference sequence). CDR3 length: 14 amino acids. MiXCR was run by TCRdb on the 5' RACE reads, yielding one entry per CDR3 protein. The data contain 240,000 or so distinct CDR3 sequences, around a tenth of them singletons. The sequence came from a man younger than 35 who had mild COVID-19 (a few samples of this study predate the infection). Cell type and time point are not known. The sample consisted of PBMCs or a T cell subset sorted from them (not recorded which). The V gene is TRBV30, the J gene TRBJ2-7; TRBD2 matches 15 bases. Here the CDR3 reads CALAGTSGGYEQYF. The CDR3, as DNA: TGTGCCTTAGCTGGGACTAGCGGGGGGTACGAGCAGTACTTC. Looking up the rest from reference TRBV30 and TRBJ2-7 gives the full variable domain: SQTIHQWPATLVQPVGSPLSLECTVEGTSNPNLYWYRQAAGRGLQLLFYSVGIGQISSEVPQNLSASRPQDRQFILSSKKLLLSDSGFYLCALAGTSGGYEQYFGPGTRLTVT.